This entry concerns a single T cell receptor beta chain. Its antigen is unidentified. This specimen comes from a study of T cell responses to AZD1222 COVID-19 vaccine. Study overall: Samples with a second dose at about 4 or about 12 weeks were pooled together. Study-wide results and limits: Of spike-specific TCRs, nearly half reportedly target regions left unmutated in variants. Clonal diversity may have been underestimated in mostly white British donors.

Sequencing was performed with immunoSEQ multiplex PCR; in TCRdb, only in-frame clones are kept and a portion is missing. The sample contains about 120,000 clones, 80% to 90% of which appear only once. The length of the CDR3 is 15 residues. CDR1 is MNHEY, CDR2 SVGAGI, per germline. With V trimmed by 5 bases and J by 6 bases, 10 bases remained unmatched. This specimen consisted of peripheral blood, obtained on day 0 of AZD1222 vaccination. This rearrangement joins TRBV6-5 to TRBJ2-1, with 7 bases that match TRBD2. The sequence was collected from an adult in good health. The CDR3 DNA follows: TGTGCCAGCAGTCCCCGGGAGGCCCCGGGCAATGAGCAGTTCTTC. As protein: CASSPREAPGNEQFF.